Detailed here is one T cell receptor beta chain. The antigen remains undetermined. The data belong to a study of vaccination and CD4 T cells after COVID-19. Treatment here: roughly 10-day PBMC culture with coronavirus spike peptide pools or control peptides (ViraFEST assay). The V and J ends lost 5 bases and 0 bases respectively, with 20 bases between them. The CDR3 runs to 18 residues. CDR1 DFQATT and CDR2 SNEGSKA come from the germline V gene (reference sequence). The assay that was used to sequence DNA from cultured CD4+ T cells was the Oncomine TCR Beta short-read assay. TCRdb used MiXCR to reprocess the PCR reads, holding one entry per CDR3 protein. Of under 15,000 distinct CDR3 sequences in the sample, around 49% are singletons; the top ten hold 15% to 17%.

The chain combines TRBV20-1 with TRBJ2-6, with D perhaps TRBD1 or TRBD2 (5 bases each). Sequenced: CD4+ T cells from blood, cultured in vitro. The clonotype originates from a human donor who had recovered from COVID-19. This CDR3 reads CSALFRDRNRSGANVLTF. Here the CDR3 DNA reads TGCAGTGCTCTTTTTAGGGACCGCAATCGCTCTGGGGCCAACGTCCTGACTTTC.